A selection of T cell receptor beta chains follows, all from one sample in a study of monozygotic twins with inflammatory bowel disease. TCRdb reprocessed the 5' RACE reads and stores each CDR3 protein as one record, lacking DNA. This sample's table has around 450,000 distinct CDR3 sequences. Sequencing was done on a sample of blood. The receptors stem from a human donor with ulcerative colitis or Crohn's disease, or a healthy co-twin of an affected twin (not recorded which). Both conserved end residues are part of each CDR3. The order of the fields is V gene, J gene, CDR3 protein.

TRBV19,TRBJ1-5,CASSISDRGLSNQPQHF
TRBV7-2,TRBJ2-3,CASTTQVSTDTQYF
TRBV20-1,TRBJ2-3,CSAPWGAATDTQYF
TRBV6-1,TRBJ1-6,CASRRFGTGDNSPLHF
TRBV5-1,TRBJ2-1,CASRTGAGGANEQFF
TRBV10-3,TRBJ1-2,CAISKAGTGDYGYTF
TRBV3-1,TRBJ2-1,CASSRRTNEQFF
TRBV25-1,TRBJ1-5,CASGQRNQPQHF
TRBV24-1,TRBJ1-1,CATRARQGAQNTEAFF
TRBV27,TRBJ2-7,CASSLSSGPYEQYF
TRBV18,TRBJ2-1,CASSHGSGVSNEQFF
TRBV6-1,TRBJ2-1,CASSPTGSLGEQFF
TRBV5-6,TRBJ2-1,CASSFGTSLYEQFF
TRBV5-1,TRBJ1-2,CASSGEGEDYYGYTF
TRBV7-9,TRBJ2-1,CASSLSLGQGAYEQFF
TRBV18,TRBJ2-2,CVSSPAGTANTGELFF
TRBV4-3,TRBJ2-2,CASSITATGELFF
TRBV18,TRBJ1-6,CASSPGTGQNSPLHF
TRBV6-5,TRBJ1-5,CASSYSTGRNQPQHF
TRBV5-6,TRBJ1-1,CASSFGTGGESKAFF
TRBV4-1,TRBJ1-1,CASSQVTANTEAFF
TRBV3-1,TRBJ1-2,CASSPWTGGYGYTF
TRBV13,TRBJ2-3,CASSLMGAGTGDTQYF
TRBV11-2,TRBJ2-7,CASTDEGPYEQYF
TRBV24-1,TRBJ2-1,CATSDPGTSGSSYNEQFF
TRBV18,TRBJ2-1,CASSPGHSRDEQFF
TRBV28,TRBJ2-4,CASRGQAQGSKNIQYF
TRBV5-1,TRBJ2-7,CASSPRDRERYEQYF
TRBV20-1,TRBJ1-4,CSARDRDRGTNEKLFF
TRBV7-8,TRBJ1-1,CASSRQGSMNTEAFF
TRBV4-2,TRBJ1-1,CASSQVTGTGPSKGTEAFF
TRBV19,TRBJ1-5,CASSIWQPRASQPQHF